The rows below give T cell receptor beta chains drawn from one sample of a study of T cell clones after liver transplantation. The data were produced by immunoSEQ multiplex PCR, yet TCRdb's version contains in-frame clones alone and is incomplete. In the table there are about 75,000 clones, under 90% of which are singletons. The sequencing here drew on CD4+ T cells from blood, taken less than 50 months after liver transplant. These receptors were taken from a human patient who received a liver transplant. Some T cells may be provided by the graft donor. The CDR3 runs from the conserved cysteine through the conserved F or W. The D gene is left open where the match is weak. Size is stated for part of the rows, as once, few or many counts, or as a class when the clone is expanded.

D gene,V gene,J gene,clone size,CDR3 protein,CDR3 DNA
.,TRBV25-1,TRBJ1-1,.,CASSSTGRGTEAFF,TGTGCCAGCAGTAGTACAGGGCGCGGGACTGAAGCTTTCTTT
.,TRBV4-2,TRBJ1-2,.,CASSQGVQVYGYTF,TGTGCCAGCAGTCAAGGAGTTCAGGTCTATGGCTACACCTTC
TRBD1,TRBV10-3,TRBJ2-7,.,CATYTGDSYEQYF,TGTGCCACATATACAGGGGACTCCTACGAGCAGTACTTC
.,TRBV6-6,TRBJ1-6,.,CASSSQDSPLHF,TGTGCCAGCAGTTCACAAGATTCACCCCTCCACTTT
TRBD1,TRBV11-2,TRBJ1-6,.,CASSLDGQGAVSYNSPLHF,TGTGCCAGCAGCTTAGACGGCCAGGGGGCAGTCTCCTATAATTCACCCCTCCACTTT
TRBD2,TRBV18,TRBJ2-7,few,CASSPPTSGGSYEQYF,TGTGCCAGCTCACCACCAACTAGCGGGGGTTCCTACGAGCAGTACTTC
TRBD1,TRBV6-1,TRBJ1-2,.,CASSPHRGGVGYTF,TGTGCCAGCAGTCCCCACAGGGGAGGAGTGGGCTACACCTTC
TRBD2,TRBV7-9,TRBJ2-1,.,CASRRGVAGGYEQFF,TGTGCCAGCAGGAGGGGGGTAGCGGGAGGGTATGAGCAGTTCTTC
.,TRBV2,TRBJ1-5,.,CASSAGFSNQPQHF,TGTGCCAGCAGTGCCGGATTTAGCAATCAGCCCCAGCATTTT
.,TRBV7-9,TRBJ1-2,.,CASRPIYGYTF,TGTGCCAGCCGACCCATCTATGGCTACACCTTC
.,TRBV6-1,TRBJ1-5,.,CASRQGQGQPQHF,TGTGCCAGCAGGCAGGGTCAAGGTCAGCCCCAGCATTTT
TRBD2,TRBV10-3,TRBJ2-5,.,CAISPGAGTSEPETQYF,TGTGCCATCAGCCCGGGCGCCGGGACTAGCGAACCAGAGACCCAGTACTTC
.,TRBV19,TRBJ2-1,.,CASFSYNEQFF,TGTGCCAGTTTTTCCTACAATGAGCAGTTCTTC
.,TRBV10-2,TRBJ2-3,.,CASSNSDWDTQYF,TGCGCCAGCAGTAACTCCGACTGGGATACGCAGTATTTT
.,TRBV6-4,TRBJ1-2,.,CASSVSGSYGYTF,TGTGCCAGCAGTGTCTCAGGATCCTATGGCTACACCTTC
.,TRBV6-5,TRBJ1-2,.,CASSPLGVLFYGYTF,TGTGCCAGCAGTCCACTGGGGGTGCTATTCTATGGCTACACCTTC
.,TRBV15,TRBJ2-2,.,CATSRARENTGELFF,TGTGCCACCAGCAGAGCGCGCGAGAACACCGGGGAGCTGTTTTTT
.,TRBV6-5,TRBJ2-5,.,CASSYVGVQETQYF,TGTGCCAGCAGTTACGTCGGAGTCCAAGAGACCCAGTACTTC
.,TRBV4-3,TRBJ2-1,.,CASSQVGGGPYNEQFF,TGCGCCAGCAGCCAAGTCGGCGGGGGCCCCTACAATGAGCAGTTCTTC
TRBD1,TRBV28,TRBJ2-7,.,CASSSRQGAYEQYF,TGTGCCAGCAGTTCGCGACAGGGGGCCTACGAGCAGTACTTC
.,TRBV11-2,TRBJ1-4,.,CASSPGRINNEKLFF,TGTGCCAGCAGTCCCGGACGGATCAATAATGAAAAACTGTTTTTT
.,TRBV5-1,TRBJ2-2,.,CASSRQGEGTGELFF,TGCGCCAGCAGCCGGCAGGGCGAGGGCACCGGGGAGCTGTTTTTT
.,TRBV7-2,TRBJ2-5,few,CASSLVQGSIETQYF,TGTGCCAGCAGTTTGGTACAGGGATCGATAGAGACCCAGTACTTC
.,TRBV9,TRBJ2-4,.,CASSPLPDLAKNIQYF,TGTGCCAGCAGCCCCCTGCCGGATTTAGCCAAAAACATTCAGTACTTC
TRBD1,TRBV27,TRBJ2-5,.,CASSLRQGAVIETQYF,TGTGCCAGCAGTCTCCGGCAGGGGGCAGTGATAGAGACCCAGTACTTC
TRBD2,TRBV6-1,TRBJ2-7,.,CASSENGGLVGNEQYF,TGTGCCAGCAGTGAAAATGGGGGACTAGTGGGAAACGAGCAGTACTTC
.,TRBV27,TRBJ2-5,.,CASSLTLSDTKRREETQYF,TGTGCCAGCAGTTTAACACTCTCGGACACCAAACGGAGGGAAGAGACCCAGTACTTC
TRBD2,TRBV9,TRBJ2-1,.,CASSNSGGFRYNEQFF,TGTGCCAGCAGCAATAGCGGGGGCTTTCGTTACAATGAGCAGTTCTTC
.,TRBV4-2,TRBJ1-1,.,CASSRDKPTEAFF,TGTGCCAGCAGCCGCGACAAGCCCACTGAAGCTTTCTTT
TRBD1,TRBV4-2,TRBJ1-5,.,CASSRDRVGQPQHF,TGTGCCAGCAGCCGAGACAGGGTAGGCCAGCCCCAGCATTTT
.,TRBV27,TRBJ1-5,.,CASKKSRNQPQHF,TGTGCCAGCAAGAAATCCCGCAATCAGCCCCAGCATTTT
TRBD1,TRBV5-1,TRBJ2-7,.,CASSSQGAQGTGEQYF,TGCGCCAGCAGCTCGCAGGGGGCTCAGGGTACGGGCGAGCAGTACTTC
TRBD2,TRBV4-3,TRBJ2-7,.,CASSQEAASGLHF,TGCGCCAGCAGCCAAGAGGCGGCTAGCGGGCTTCACTTC
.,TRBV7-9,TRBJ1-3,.,CASSLPQGDGNTIYF,TGTGCCAGCAGCTTGCCACAGGGTGATGGAAACACCATATATTTT
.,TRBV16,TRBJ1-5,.,CASSQHSNQPQHF,TGTGCCAGCAGCCAACATAGCAATCAGCCCCAGCATTTT
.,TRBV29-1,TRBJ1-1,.,CSVQIGTANTEAFF,TGCAGCGTTCAAATTGGTACGGCGAACACTGAAGCTTTCTTT
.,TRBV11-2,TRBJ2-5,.,CASSLVAKSRETQYF,TGTGCCAGCAGCTTAGTGGCGAAGAGCCGAGAGACCCAGTACTTC